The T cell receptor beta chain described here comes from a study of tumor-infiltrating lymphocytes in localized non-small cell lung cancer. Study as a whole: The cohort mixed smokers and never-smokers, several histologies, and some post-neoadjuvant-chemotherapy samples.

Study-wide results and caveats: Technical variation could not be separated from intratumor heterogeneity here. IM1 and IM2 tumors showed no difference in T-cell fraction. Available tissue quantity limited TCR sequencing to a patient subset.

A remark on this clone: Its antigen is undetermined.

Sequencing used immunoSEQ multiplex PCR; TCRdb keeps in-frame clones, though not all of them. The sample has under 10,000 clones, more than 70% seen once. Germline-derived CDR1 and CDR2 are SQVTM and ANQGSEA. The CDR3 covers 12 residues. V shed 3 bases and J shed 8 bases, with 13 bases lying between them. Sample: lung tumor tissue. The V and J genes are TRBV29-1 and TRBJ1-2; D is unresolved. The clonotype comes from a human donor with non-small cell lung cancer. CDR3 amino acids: CSVDGSGNGYTF. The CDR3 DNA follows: TGCAGCGTTGATGGGAGTGGGAACGGCTACACCTTC.